This TCR beta chain was obtained from a study of CD8+CD57+ T cells in acquired aplastic anemia. This clonotype was counted at least ten times. V lost 6 bases and J lost 5, with 16 bases in between. There are 14 residues in the CDR3. The V gene's germline CDR1 is MNHEY and CDR2 SVGEGT. Whoever was chosen for sequencing had shown CD8+CD57+ cell expansion by flow cytometry. Template material for TCR beta VDJ and CDR3 profiling consisted of genomic DNA. MiXCR, applied by TCRdb to the reads, yields one record per CDR3 protein. This sample yields around 200,000 distinct CDR3 sequences, of which roughly 65% are seen a single time; 42% belongs to the top ten.

The sequence was collected from a human donor with aplastic anemia. Sequenced material: sorted CD4+, CD8+, or CD8+CD57+ T cells (not recorded which) from PBMCs. The gene calls are TRBV6-2 or TRBV6-3 and TRBJ2-5; D may match TRBD1 or TRBD2 (6 bases each). CDR3 sequence: CASSRFGGRETQYF. The DNA for the CDR3 is TGTGCCAGCAGCCGATTCGGGGGCCGTGAGACCCAGTACTTC.